This T cell receptor (beta chain) was identified in a study of T cell responses to AZD1222 COVID-19 vaccine. The CDR3 runs to 14 residues. V dropped 4 bases and J dropped 0 bases, with 10 bases sitting between them. Germline CDR1 is KGHSH and CDR2 is LQKENI. Measured with immunoSEQ multiplex PCR; TCRdb has only the in-frame clones, and not every one. The table has 150,000 to 200,000 clones, more than 90% seen once. This receptor was taken from an adult who received the MenACWY meningococcal vaccine as a control. The V gene is TRBV18, the J gene TRBJ2-7; D remains ambiguous. Sequencing was performed on peripheral blood, taken 28 days after the second dose of the MenACWY control vaccine. CDR3 loop: CASSLDRSSYEQYF. In DNA form, the CDR3 reads TGTGCCAGCTCACTCGACCGTAGCTCCTACGAGCAGTACTTC.